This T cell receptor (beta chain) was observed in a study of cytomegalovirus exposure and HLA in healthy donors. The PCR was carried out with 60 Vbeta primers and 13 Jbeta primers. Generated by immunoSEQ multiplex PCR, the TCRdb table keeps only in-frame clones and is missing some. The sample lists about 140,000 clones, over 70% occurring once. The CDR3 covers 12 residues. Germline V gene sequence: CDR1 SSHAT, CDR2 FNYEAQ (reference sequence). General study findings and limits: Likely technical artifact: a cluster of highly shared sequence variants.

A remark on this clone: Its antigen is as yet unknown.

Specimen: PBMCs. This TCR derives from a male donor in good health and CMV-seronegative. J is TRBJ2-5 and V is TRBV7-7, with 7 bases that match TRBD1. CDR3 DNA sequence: TGTGCTAGCGCACAGGGGAAGGAGACCCAGTACTTC. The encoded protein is CASAQGKETQYF.